This T cell receptor beta chain came from a study of T cell repertoires in ileal Crohn's disease (dated by TCRdb to about 2019). In the study overall: Median disease duration was roughly 8.2 years, and about 36% of patients were identified as active smokers at the time of surgery. Surgery was performed for a complication in all patients, with stricturing disease in about 61% and penetrating disease in roughly 40%. Roughly half of the patients were given postoperative therapy, with around eleven receiving thiopurines and 15 to 20 receiving anti-TNF agents. M0 samples consisted of biopsies taken from the inflamed part of the ileum in the surgical resection specimen. For commercial TCRB immunosequencing, five hundred nanograms of biopsy DNA were submitted for each sample. A prospective multicentre cohort supplied the approximately 56 Crohn's disease patients whose TCR repertoires were analysed. The study ran alongside a multicentre cohort designed to identify predictors of early endoscopic recurrence after ileocolonic resection. Endoscopic postoperative recurrence was defined by a Rutgeerts score above i0. A total of about 170 mucosal samples from around 50 patients were sequenced, with samples obtained at several locations on the surgical specimen and at postoperative endoscopy. The paper's findings and limits, for the study overall: Compared with CD4 T cells, sorted CD8 T cells held more high-frequency clones, which suggests that the mucosal expansions were mostly CD8. Endoscopic recurrence was linked to a higher percentage of high-frequency clones at surgery, and recurrence occurred in every patient whose clonality exceeded 26.8% (18/57). Compared with non-smokers, patients who were active smokers at surgery showed a significantly higher proportion of clonal expansions (approximately 26% vs 20%, p=0.02). Only a subgroup of patients, of unstated size, had mucosal CD4 and CD8 T cells sorted and sequenced.

Points on this clone: Its antigen remains undetermined. There are no base qualities to consult, and no much larger clone falls within one base.

According to the study, the label for this sample's time point signals: inflamed ileum from the surgical specimen. Adults with ileal or ileocolonic Crohn's disease and an indication for ileocolonic resection were eligible for inclusion. Whole ileal mucosal biopsies were kept frozen at -80 degrees C prior to DNA extraction. Genomic DNA was extracted from frozen whole biopsies with a TRizol-based method and quantified on a NanoDrop 2000 spectrophotometer. Library construction relied on the immunoSEQ multiplex PCR assay. A two-step, amplification bias-controlled multiplex PCR was used by Adaptive Biotechnology to amplify CDR3 regions from genomic DNA. Primers covering every V and J gene segment were used in the first PCR, while barcodes and Illumina adapters were added in the second PCR. An Illumina instrument was used to sequence the CDR3 libraries. The study's own analysis went as follows. Analysis combined the vendor-provided pipelines with custom analysis of raw data in R/Bioconductor under R version 3.3.0. Clonality, which ranges from 0 to 1, was calculated as the inverse of the normalised Shannon entropy across all productive clones. The repertoire share taken up by the top 100 clones defined high-frequency clones, and only clones that passed a 95% confidence test were kept. The Simpson index measured repertoire diversity, and the Morisita-Horn index measured overlap between samples. The clones in this table, taken by TCRdb from immuneACCESS, are in-frame only. Not every clone is retained; where verified, under half of the shortfall comes from an unresolved V gene, and the cause of the rest is unknown. From that table come the V and J calls and clone size; the DNA was used to work out D and trimming. The sample table records about 16,000 clones; around 90% of these occur just once. 6% to 8% of the sample goes to the ten largest clones.

Compared with germline, V lacks 1 base and J lacks 7 bases; bases without a gene match: 6. The CDR3 sequence holds 15 residues, the cysteine and phenylalanine included. Only CDR3 DNA remains: 45 bases, in frame from the first base. CDR1 and CDR2 are drawn from the germline V gene: SGHRS, YFSETQ. Recombination linked TRBV5-1 to TRBJ2-1, and TRBD1 matches 9 of the central bases. The clonotype originates from an adult with Crohn's disease. Source material: ileal tissue. The sequenced DNA is TGCGCCAGCAGCTTGAGACAGGGGGTTTCGAATGAGCAGTTCTTC. This sequence encodes CASSLRQGVSNEQFF.